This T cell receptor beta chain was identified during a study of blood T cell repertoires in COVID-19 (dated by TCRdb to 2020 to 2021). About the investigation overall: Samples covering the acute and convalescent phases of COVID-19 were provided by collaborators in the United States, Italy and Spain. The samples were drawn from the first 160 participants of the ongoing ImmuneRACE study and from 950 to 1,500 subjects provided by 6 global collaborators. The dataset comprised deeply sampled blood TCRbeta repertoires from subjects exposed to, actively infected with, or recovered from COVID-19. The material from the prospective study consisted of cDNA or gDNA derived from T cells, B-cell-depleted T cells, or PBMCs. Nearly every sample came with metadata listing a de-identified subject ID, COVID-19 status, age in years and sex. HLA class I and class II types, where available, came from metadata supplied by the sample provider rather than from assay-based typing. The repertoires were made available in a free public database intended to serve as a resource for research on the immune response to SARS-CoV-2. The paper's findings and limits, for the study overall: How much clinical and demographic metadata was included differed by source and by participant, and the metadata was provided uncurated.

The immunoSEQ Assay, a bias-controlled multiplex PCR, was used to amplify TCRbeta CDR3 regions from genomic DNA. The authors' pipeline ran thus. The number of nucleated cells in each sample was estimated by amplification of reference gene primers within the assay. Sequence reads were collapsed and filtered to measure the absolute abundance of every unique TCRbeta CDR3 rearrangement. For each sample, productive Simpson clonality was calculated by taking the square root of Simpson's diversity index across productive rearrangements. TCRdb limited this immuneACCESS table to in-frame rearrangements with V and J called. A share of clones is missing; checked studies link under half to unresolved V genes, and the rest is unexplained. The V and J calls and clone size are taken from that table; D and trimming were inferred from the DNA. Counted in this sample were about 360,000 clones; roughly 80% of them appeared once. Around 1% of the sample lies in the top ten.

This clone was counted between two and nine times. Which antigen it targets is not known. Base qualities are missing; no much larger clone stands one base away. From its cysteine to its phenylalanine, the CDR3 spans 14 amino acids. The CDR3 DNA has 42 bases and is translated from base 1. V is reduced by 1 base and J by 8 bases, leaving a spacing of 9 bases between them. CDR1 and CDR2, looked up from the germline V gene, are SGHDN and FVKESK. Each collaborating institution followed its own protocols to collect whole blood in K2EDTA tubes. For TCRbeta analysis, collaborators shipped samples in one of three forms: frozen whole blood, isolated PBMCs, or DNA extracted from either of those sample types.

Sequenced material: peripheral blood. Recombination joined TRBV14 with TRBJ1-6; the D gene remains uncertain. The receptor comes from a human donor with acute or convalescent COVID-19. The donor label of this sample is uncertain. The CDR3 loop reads CASSQGSGDSPLHF. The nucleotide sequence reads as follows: TGTGCCAGCAGCCAAGGCAGCGGGGATTCACCCCTCCACTTT.